Here is one TCR beta chain with its context. A single count supports this clone. Its antigen is still unknown. Base qualities are not at hand, and no much larger clone is one base apart. Sequences SGDLS (CDR1) and YYNGEE (CDR2) are obtained from the germline V gene. The CDR3 runs 17 residues from the cysteine to the phenylalanine. The DNA shown is the 51-base CDR3, in frame from base 1. V has 0 bases trimmed and J has 9 bases trimmed; junction bases matching no gene number 8. Healthy HIV-negative adults with no recently reported acute infections or vaccinations were included as donors. Every donor was a Caucasian adult living in Nashville, Tennessee, USA. CD4+ T cells were enriched by magnetic negative selection, after which naive cells were positively selected on CD45RA and the negative fraction was taken as the memory subset. Blood was collected by leukapheresis, and PBMCs were isolated by Ficoll-Histopaque density gradient centrifugation and then cryopreserved in liquid nitrogen vapor phase. Purity and quantity of every magnetically sorted T cell population were checked by analytical flow cytometry. Genomic DNA was isolated from each sorted fraction and quantified by UV absorbance on a Nanodrop 2000c.

This entry is derived from a study of shared clonotypes between healthy human individuals (dated by TCRdb to the early 2020s). Concerning the study at large: The cohort included a few men and a couple of women between 18 and 49 years of age. For each donor, CD4 naive and CD4 memory were each run on three plates, CD8 naive on two plates, and CD8 memory on one plate. To estimate repertoire size and how much clonotype sharing occurs between individuals, the study deeply sequenced the blood TCR repertoires of roughly 5 healthy adults. To increase sequencing depth and limit assay-specific biases, TCR repertoire library preparation and sequencing were carried out by different laboratories using diverse techniques. Leukapheresis yielded between about 0.9 and 8.9 billion PBMCs per donor. What the authors observed across the whole study: The genetic and exposure-history diversity represented was limited by the small number of donors. Incomplete sequencing was indicated by rarefaction of sorted-subset datasets, despite the large sequencing depth. Sampling was restricted to blood, and TCR repertoires in tissue are likely to differ from TCR repertoires in blood. Compared with non-shared clonotypes, clonotypes shared by all four sorted-subset donors had higher generation probabilities. Larger estimated clonotype richness was generally found for naive subsets than for memory subsets. Pairwise subsampling indicated that sequencing depth was expected to affect the degree of clonotype sharing among donors. Across a handful of donors, around 5% of naive CD4, around 3.3% of naive CD8, around 2.5% of memory CD4, and approximately 0.42% of memory CD8 clonotypes were shared.

Using the deep immunoSEQ assay, multiplex PCR amplified TCR CDR3 regions from genomic DNA. Extracted genomic DNA from each cell subset was distributed evenly across all wells of several immunoSEQ 96-well plates, and each plate was treated as a replicate. For sorted subsets, about 200 ng genomic DNA, equal to some 28,000 T cell genomes, was loaded into each replicate PCR. Purified libraries were quantified with a Qubit 3.0 fluorometer, sized on a Bioanalyzer 2100, and re-quantified with the KAPA Library Quantification kit. A separate single-read 150-cycle Illumina NextSeq 550 flow cell was used to sequence each immunoSEQ 96-well plate. The authors' pipeline ran thus. Because the immunoSEQ output held only junctional sequences and lacked quality scores, the filtering could not match the filtering applied to full-length reads. To assign V/J genes and CDR3, sequences were annotated using PyIR, a Python wrapper for IgBLAST v1.9, with IMGT germline references. Reads were removed for weak V/J assignments (E-value above 1e-6), missing CDR3, stop codons, out-of-frame junctions, or ambiguous translated residues. V3J clonotypes were defined by identical inferred V gene, J gene, and CDR3 amino acid sequence. Percentage overlap between repertoires was computed as shared unique clonotypes divided by the size of the smaller repertoire. Repertoire richness was assessed with RTK rarefaction, the Chao1 estimator, and Recon v2.1 estimates of unobserved clonotypes. OLGA was used to compute generation probabilities for all TCRbeta clonotypes that the gDNA method yielded from a few donors. Sourced from immuneACCESS, this table was stored by TCRdb with only in-frame sequences that have V and J called. A share of the clones is absent; for the studies checked, an unresolved V gene accounts for under half, and the remainder has no known explanation. The V and J calls and the clone size are those of that table, but D and trimming were determined from the DNA. For this sample the table gives roughly 2,500,000 clones, of which 80% to 95% were detected only once. The top ten clonotypes cover 0.36% of the sample.

This TCR derives from a man aged 18 to 30 in good health. Some clones in this sample may be carry-over from other donors' samples. The V and J segments used are TRBV9 and TRBJ2-1, with TRBD2 matching 14 junction bases. The sequenced sample was naive CD4+ T cells from PBMCs. Reading the label with the study, this specimen's cell subset or site is: CD45RA+ positively selected. The DNA sequence is TGTGCCAGCAGCGTAGTCGGGGGACTAGCGGGAGTCGGTGAGCAGTTCTTC. It translates to CASSVVGGLAGVGEQFF.